Reported below is one TCR beta chain. What it recognizes is unknown. Researchers partitioned CD4+ cells into CD45RA+ naive and CD45RA-negative memory subsets. The data stem from a study of shared clonotypes between healthy human individuals. Study-wide findings and caveats: Generally, estimated richness proved larger in naive subsets than it did in memory subsets.

Clones were read by immunoSEQ multiplex PCR, and TCRdb kept only the in-frame ones, dropping some. The table records a few million clones, around nine tenths of them present only once. The TCR was taken from a man between 18 and 29 years old in good health. Sequencing was carried out using naive CD4+ T cells sorted from blood. Sample subset: CD45RA+ positively selected.

The CDR3 region is CATSSRAGVGEQYF. The CDR3 bases are TGTGCCACCAGCAGCCGGGCAGGGGTTGGCGAGCAGTACTTC. The chain combines TRBV15 with TRBJ2-7; perhaps TRBD1 as D (6 bases). CDR3 length: 14 amino acids. V was cut by 3 bases and J by 6 bases, with 15 bases left in between. Germline V gene data show CDR1 as LNHNV and CDR2 as YYDKDF (reference sequence).